What follows is one T cell receptor beta chain and its context. Its target is not known. CDR1 SGHDT and CDR2 YYEEEE come from the germline V gene. The V gene lost 4 bases and the J gene lost 4 bases, with 18 bases spanning the gap. CDR3 length: 15 residues. The sample belongs to a study of OX40 agonist ivuxolimab in advanced cancers. Across the study: Dose-escalation patients suffered from hepatocellular carcinoma, melanoma, renal cell or head and neck cancer. Two cutaneous melanoma patients and one hepatocellular carcinoma patient, three in all, had partial responses. Regarding the study as a whole: Low clonal expansion, among the lowest seen, marked partial responders at 0.1-3.0 mg/kg. Expanded clones were, on average, more numerous among CD8+ T cells than CD4+.

Sequenced by immunoSEQ multiplex PCR; TCRdb stores in-frame clones only, minus some. This table holds some 64,000 clones, 70% to 90% found once. The material was CD4+ or CD8+ T cells sorted from blood, obtained in a trial of the OX40 agonist ivuxolimab. This rearrangement joins TRBV5-6 to TRBJ2-7, with D possibly being TRBD1 (6 bases). This clonotype originated in an adult with an advanced solid tumor such as melanoma, head and neck, liver or kidney cancer. CDR3 nucleotide sequence: TGTGCCAGCAGCCTTGGATACAGGGAGCCGTACGAGCAGTACTTC. Translating it yields CASSLGYREPYEQYF.